The 29 T cell receptor beta chains reported below all come from one sample, sequenced in a study of cytomegalovirus exposure and HLA in healthy donors. The PCR used 60 Vbeta and 13 Jbeta primers. The method was immunoSEQ multiplex PCR; TCRdb's version includes in-frame clones alone and lacks a portion of them. The repertoire holds approximately 140,000 clones, with about three quarters as singletons. Source material: PBMCs. The origin of the receptors is a male donor in good health and CMV-seropositive.

This rearrangement joins TRBV6-5 to TRBJ2-2; D is possibly TRBD1 (6 bases). V gave up 7 bases and J gave up 5 bases, with 11 bases separating them. This CDR3 contains 13 residues. CDR1 and CDR2 from the germline V gene are MNHEY and SVGAGI. CDR3 loop: CASKDQGTGELFF. The CDR3 DNA reads TGTGCCAGCAAAGACCAGGGGACCGGGGAGCTGTTTTTT.

The V and J genes are TRBV19 and TRBJ1-1; D call uncertain. Germline CDR1 LNHDA, CDR2 SQIVND (reference sequence). The CDR3 totals 13 residues. V lost 3 bases and J 2 bases, leaving 7 bases between the germline ends. DNA for the CDR3: TGTGCCAGTAGTATTGCGGCCAACACTGAAGCTTTCTTT. This translates into CASSIAANTEAFF.

The chain carries TRBV11-3 and TRBJ2-1, with 12 bases that match TRBD2. With V trimmed by 6 bases and J by 4 bases, 7 bases remained unmatched. This CDR3 comprises 16 residues. Germline CDR1 and CDR2: SGHNT and YENEEA. The CDR3 DNA follows: TGTGCCAGCAGTGCTAGCGGGGGGGCAGGTTACAATGAGCAGTTCTTC. Its protein is CASSASGGAGYNEQFF.

The genes are TRBV9 and TRBJ1-4; possibly TRBD1 for D (5 bases). Germline CDR1 reads SGDLS; CDR2 reads YYNGEE. CDR3 length: 14 residues. V lost 0 bases and J lost 8, with 11 bases in between. The CDR3 loop reads CASSVGGGGEKLFF. Written as DNA, the CDR3 is TGTGCCAGCAGCGTAGGGGGGGGAGGGGAAAAACTGTTTTTT.

V is TRBV6-1 and J is TRBJ2-1; tentative D call: TRBD2 (5 bases). Per germline, CDR1 MNHNS and CDR2 SASEGT. V was clipped by 6 bases and J by 9 bases, with 21 bases between them. The CDR3 is made up of 15 amino acids. CDR3 amino acids: CASRLPGLEGSEQFF. CDR3 bases: TGTGCCAGCAGATTACCGGGCCTAGAGGGAAGTGAGCAGTTCTTC.

This chain joins TRBV2 and TRBJ2-1; 9 bases map to TRBD2. Germline V gene lookup returns CDR1 SNHLY and CDR2 FYNNEI. With 6 bases clipped from V and 2 bases from J, the junction kept 5 bases outside the gene matches. The CDR3 is 15 amino acids. This CDR3 reads CASRGAGGAYNEQFF. The CDR3 nucleotides are TGTGCCAGCAGGGGAGCGGGGGGCGCCTACAATGAGCAGTTCTTC.

The chain recombines TRBV30 with TRBJ2-1, with a weak D call TRBD2 (5 bases). Germline CDR1 is GTSNPN and CDR2 is SVGIG (reference sequence). The CDR3 consists of 14 residues. Trimming cost V 5 bases and J 0 bases, with 11 bases left between them. The chain's CDR3 is CAWGGPSSYNEQFF. CDR3 in DNA: TGTGCCTGGGGAGGCCCGAGCTCCTACAATGAGCAGTTCTTC.

In regard to this clone: The same CDR3 can be traced to other DNA sequences in this sample. V and J are TRBV6-1 and TRBJ1-2; unclear D gene. There are 14 residues in the CDR3. The V gene lost 1 base and the J gene lost 3 bases, with 9 bases spanning the gap. Germline V lookup: CDR1 MNHNS, CDR2 SASEGT. The CDR3 nucleotides are TGTGCCAGCAGTGAAGAGTCAGACTACTATGGCTACACCTTC. This sequence encodes CASSEESDYYGYTF.

The CDR3 DNA follows: TGTGCCAGCAGTGCCGACGGGAATCAGCCCCAGCATTTT. Translation: CASSADGNQPQHF. This rearrangement joins TRBV2 to TRBJ1-5, with D unresolved. The CDR3 runs to 13 residues. CDR1 SNHLY and CDR2 FYNNEI come from the germline V gene. Trimming pared 4 bases from V and 4 bases from J, leaving 8 bases between. The entire variable domain, with the rest obtained from reference TRBV2 and TRBJ1-5, is as follows: EPEVTQTPSHQVTQMGQEVILRCVPISNHLYFYWYRQILGQKVEFLVSFYNNEISEKSEIFDDQFSVERPDGSNFTLKIRSTKLEDSAMYFCASSADGNQPQHFGDGTRLSIL.

V gene TRBV19 combines with J gene TRBJ1-1, with 8 bases identical to TRBD1. Trimming took 5 bases from V and 8 from J; bases not matched to a gene: 10. Germline CDR1 is LNHDA and CDR2 is SQIVND (reference sequence). The CDR3 consists of 14 residues. CDR3 residues: CASSRRDRLSEAFF. The CDR3 DNA follows: TGTGCCAGTAGTCGGCGGGACAGGCTATCCGAAGCTTTCTTT. Full variable domain (missing parts from reference TRBV19 and TRBJ1-1): DGGITQSPKYLFRKEGQNVTLSCEQNLNHDAMYWYRQDPGQGLRLIYYSQIVNDFQKGDIAEGYSVSREKKESFPLTVTSAQKNPTAFYLCASSRRDRLSEAFFGQGTRLTVV.

V gene TRBV7-2 combines with J gene TRBJ2-7, with 10 bases aligning to TRBD1. V gave up 7 bases and J gave up 4 bases; unmatched junction bases: 13. Germline values: CDR1 SGHTA, CDR2 FQGNSA. This CDR3 spans 16 amino acids. The CDR3 region has the DNA TGTGCCAGCACCCTTACTCCGGGACAGGGGTTTTACGAGCAGTACTTC. The encoded protein is CASTLTPGQGFYEQYF.

The genes are TRBV7-2 and TRBJ2-7, with D possibly TRBD1 on 6 matching bases. Germline-derived CDR1 and CDR2 are SGHTA and FQGNSA. V lost 4 bases, J lost 2 bases, and 21 bases lay in between. The CDR3 has 17 amino acids. The CDR3 is CASSSGVAGGVAYEQYF. The CDR3 DNA is TGTGCCAGCAGCTCGGGCGTGGCTGGGGGCGTAGCCTACGAGCAGTACTTC.

The gene calls are TRBV5-1 and TRBJ2-5; TRBD1 matches at 9 bases. CDR1 and CDR2 (germline): SGHRS, YFSETQ. The CDR3 covers 14 residues. The V segment lost 3 bases and the J segment 5 bases; nucleotides outside the gene matches: 5. The CDR3 spells CASSSGQGGETQYF. CDR3 nucleotides: TGCGCCAGCAGCTCGGGACAGGGCGGGGAGACCCAGTACTTC.

In its sample, this clone was seen a few times. This rearrangement joins TRBV10-3 to TRBJ2-1; TRBD2 agrees at 8 bases. CDR3 size: 16 residues. Unmatched junction bases numbered 6, after V lost 4 bases and J lost 1 base. Germline V gene sequence: CDR1 ENHRY, CDR2 SYGVKD. CDR3 in amino acids: CAISGTSGSSYNEQFF. The CDR3 DNA is TGTGCCATCAGTGGAACTAGCGGAAGTTCCTACAATGAGCAGTTCTTC.

The chain recombines TRBV25-1 with TRBJ1-1, with unresolved D. This CDR3 spans 14 amino acids. Looked up from germline, CDR1 is MGHDK and CDR2 is SYGVNS. V was shortened by 8 bases and J by 3 bases, with 16 bases between the two germline ends. CDR3 nucleotide sequence: TGTGCCAGCCGGAGGGAGGGTAGGGACACTGAAGCTTTCTTT. Translated: CASRREGRDTEAFF.

This chain links TRBV29-1 with TRBJ1-2; 9 bases are shared with TRBD1. Germline V gene lookup returns CDR1 SQVTM and CDR2 ANQGSEA. This CDR3 has 16 residues. V dropped 5 bases and J dropped 5; count of bases not matched to a gene: 15. The CDR3 sequence is CSVSPGQGALHYGYTF. Here the CDR3 DNA reads TGCAGCGTTTCTCCGGGACAGGGCGCCCTCCATTATGGCTACACCTTC.

V and J are TRBV4-3 and TRBJ2-1; TRBD2 might be the D (5 bases). The V gene's germline CDR1 is LGHNA and CDR2 YSLEER. With 0 bases removed from V and 6 bases from J, the gap between germline ends came to 9 bases. The CDR3 sequence is 14 residues long. The CDR3 DNA reads as TGCGCCAGCAGCCAAGAGGACTTACCCAATGAGCAGTTCTTC. Translated, it gives CASSQEDLPNEQFF.

This rearrangement joins TRBV4-1 to TRBJ1-2; a possible D gene is TRBD1 (6 bases). Trimming took off 2 bases at V and 6 bases at J, with 22 bases between the two ends. The CDR3 totals 17 residues. Germline V lookup: CDR1 MGHRA, CDR2 YSYEKL. CDR3 region: CASSQKGGGRGKDGYTF. As DNA, the CDR3 is TGCGCCAGCAGCCAAAAAGGGGGGGGCAGGGGCAAAGATGGCTACACCTTC.

The V call is TRBV6-1, the J call TRBJ2-7, with D unresolved. Between the trimmed V and J ends, which lost 4 bases and 7 bases, there was a span of 8 bases. Germline V gene sequence: CDR1 MNHNS, CDR2 SASEGT. The CDR3 has 11 amino acids. The CDR3 region has the DNA TGTGCCAGCAGTGCGGTCTCAGAGCAGTACTTC. Translated: CASSAVSEQYF.

The chain is built from TRBV15 and TRBJ2-7; D is perhaps TRBD1 (6 bases). V lost 0 bases and J lost 6, with 9 bases in between. CDR1 LNHNV and CDR2 YYDKDF come from the germline V gene (reference sequence). CDR3 length: 13 residues. CDR3 DNA sequence: TGTGCCACCAGCAGAGATTCGGACAGCGAGCAGTACTTC. The encoded protein is CATSRDSDSEQYF. Looking up the rest from reference TRBV15 and TRBJ2-7 gives the full variable domain: DAMVIQNPRYQVTQFGKPVTLSCSQTLNHNVMYWYQQKSSQAPKLLFHYYDKDFNNEADTPDNFQSRRPNTSFCFLDIRSPGLGDTAMYLCATSRDSDSEQYFGPGTRLTVT.

The rearrangement joins TRBV18 to TRBJ2-5; a weak D match, TRBD1 (6 bases). The V and J ends lost 1 base and 2 bases respectively, with 11 bases between them. The CDR3 has 15 residues. CDR1 and CDR2 from the germline V gene are KGHSH and LQKENI. CDR3: CASSPQQGLQETQYF. The CDR3 DNA is TGTGCCAGCTCACCACAGCAGGGGCTTCAAGAGACCCAGTACTTC.

V gene TRBV29-1 combines with J gene TRBJ2-7; the match to TRBD1 covers 9 bases. In germline, CDR1 is SQVTM, CDR2 ANQGSEA. Germline trimming cut 5 bases from V and 3 bases from J; bases unmatched to any gene: 8. This CDR3 is built from 14 residues. CDR3 in DNA: TGCAGCGTTACGGGGAGACAGGGGGTCTACGAGCAGTACTTC. As protein: CSVTGRQGVYEQYF.

The chain uses TRBV6-5 and TRBJ2-5; TRBD1 matches 12 bases. Per germline, CDR1 MNHEY and CDR2 SVGAGI. This CDR3 is built from 15 residues. Trimming took 5 bases from V and 5 from J; bases not matched to a gene: 6. CDR3 bases: TGTGCCAGCAGTCTGGGACAGGGGGCGCGGGAGACCCAGTACTTC. As protein: CASSLGQGARETQYF.

V and J are TRBV6-4 and TRBJ2-1, with TRBD2 identical over 14 bases. V lost 6 bases and J lost 6; bases outside the gene matches: 4. The germline V gene has CDR1 MRHNA and CDR2 SNTAGT. The CDR3 consists of 15 residues. CDR3 loop: CASSGLAGGINEQFF. The CDR3 coding sequence is TGTGCCAGCAGCGGACTAGCGGGAGGTATCAATGAGCAGTTCTTC.

The chain couples TRBV7-2 to TRBJ1-2, with 9 nucleotides matching TRBD1. The V and J ends lost 1 base and 0 bases, in that order; junction bases with no gene match: 6. CDR3 size: 17 residues. The germline gives CDR1 SGHTA, CDR2 FQGNSA. The CDR3: CASSLDHRGLPNYGYTF. The CDR3 DNA reads TGTGCCAGCAGCTTAGATCACAGGGGGCTACCTAACTATGGCTACACCTTC.

The count of this clone is one. A junction end diverges from the germline sequence, so it may reflect a read error. The chain employs TRBV11-2 and TRBJ2-1; TRBD1 matches at 8 bases. CDR1 and CDR2 from the germline V gene are SGHAT and FQNNGV. The CDR3 sequence is 15 residues long. CDR3 in amino acids: CASRLGQGSYNEQFF. CDR3 nucleotide sequence: TGTGCCAGCAGATTAGGACAGGGATCCTACAATGAGCAGTTCTTC.

The chain carries TRBV13 and TRBJ2-2; TRBD2 aligns across 8 bases. V lost 5 bases, J lost 1 base, and 6 bases stayed unmatched. There are 16 residues in the CDR3. Germline V CDR1 and CDR2: PRHDT, FYEKMQ (reference sequence). CDR3 nucleotides: TGTGCCAGCAGCCTCCCGCTAGCGGGGAACACCGGGGAGCTGTTTTTT. Translation gives CASSLPLAGNTGELFF.

The genes are TRBV7-2 and TRBJ1-1; 7 nucleotides line up with TRBD1. V trimming: 1 base; J trimming: 7 bases; junction bases outside the gene matches: 12. CDR1 and CDR2 (germline): SGHTA, FQGNSA. This CDR3 region has 16 residues. CDR3: CASSLGGTAGRGEAFF. CDR3 nucleotide sequence: TGTGCCAGCAGCTTAGGAGGGACAGCCGGGCGGGGTGAAGCTTTCTTT.

This clone appeared a single time. The chain links TRBV29-1 to TRBJ2-5; TRBD2 matches 12 bases. The CDR3 sequence is 16 residues long. The junction had 6 bases not matched to a gene; V was cut back by 4 bases and J by 0 bases. Germline lookup yields CDR1 SQVTM and CDR2 ANQGSEA. CDR3 in DNA: TGCAGCGTTGGACTAGCGGGAGAGGTGGACCAAGAGACCCAGTACTTC. It specifies CSVGLAGEVDQETQYF. The complete variable domain, with remaining parts taken from reference TRBV29-1 and TRBJ2-5, reads SAVISQKPSRDICQRGTSLTIQCQVDSQVTMMFWYRQQPGQSLTLIATANQGSEATYESGFVIDKFPISRPNLTFSTLTVSNMSPEDSSIYLCSVGLAGEVDQETQYFGPGTRLLVL.